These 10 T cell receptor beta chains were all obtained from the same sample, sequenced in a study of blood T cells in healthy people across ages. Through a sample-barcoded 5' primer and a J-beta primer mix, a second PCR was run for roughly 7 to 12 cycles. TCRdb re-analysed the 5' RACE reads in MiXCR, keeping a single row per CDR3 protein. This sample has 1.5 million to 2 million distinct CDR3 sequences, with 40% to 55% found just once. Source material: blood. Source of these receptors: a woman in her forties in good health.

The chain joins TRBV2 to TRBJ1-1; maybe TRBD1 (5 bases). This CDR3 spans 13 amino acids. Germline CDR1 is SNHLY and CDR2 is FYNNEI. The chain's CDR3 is CTILGRRGIEAFF. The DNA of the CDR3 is TGTACCATCCTTGGGCGAAGGGGCATTGAAGCTTTCTTT.

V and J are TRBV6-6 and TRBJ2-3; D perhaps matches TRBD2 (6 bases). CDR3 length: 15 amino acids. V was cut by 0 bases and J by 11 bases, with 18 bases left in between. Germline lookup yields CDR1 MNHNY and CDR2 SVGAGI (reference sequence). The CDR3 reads CASSYSGRGVEGQYF. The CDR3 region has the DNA TGTGCCAGCAGTTACTCTGGGCGGGGTGTGGAGGGGCAGTATTTT.

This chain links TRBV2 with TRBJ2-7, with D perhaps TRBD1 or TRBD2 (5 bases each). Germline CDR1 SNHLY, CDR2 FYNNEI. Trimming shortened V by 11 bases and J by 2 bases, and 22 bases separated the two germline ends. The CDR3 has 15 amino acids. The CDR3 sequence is CAGMAGAGFTYEQYF. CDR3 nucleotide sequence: TGTGCCGGCATGGCCGGGGCAGGCTTTACCTACGAGCAGTACTTC.

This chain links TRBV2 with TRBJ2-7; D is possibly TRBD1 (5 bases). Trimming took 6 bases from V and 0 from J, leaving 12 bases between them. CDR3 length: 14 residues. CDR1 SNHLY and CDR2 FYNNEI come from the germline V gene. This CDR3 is CASRYGADSYEQYF. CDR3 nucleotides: TGTGCCAGCAGGTATGGGGCAGACTCCTACGAGCAGTACTTC.

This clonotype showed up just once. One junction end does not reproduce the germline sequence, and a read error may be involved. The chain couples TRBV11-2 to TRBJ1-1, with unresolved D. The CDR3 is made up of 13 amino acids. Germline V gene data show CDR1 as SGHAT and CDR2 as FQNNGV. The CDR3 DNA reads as TGTGCCTGCAGCTTTTCCCCGAATATCGGCGCTTTCTTT. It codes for CACSFSPNIGAFF.

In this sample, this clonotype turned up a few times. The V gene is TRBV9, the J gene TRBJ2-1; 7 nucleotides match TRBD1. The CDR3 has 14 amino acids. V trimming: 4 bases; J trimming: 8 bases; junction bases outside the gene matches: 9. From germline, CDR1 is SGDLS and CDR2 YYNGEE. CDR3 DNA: TGTGCCAGCAGCCCCCGGGACAGAACCCATGAGCAGTTCTTC. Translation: CASSPRDRTHEQFF.

The CDR3 loop is CSALAGELFF. As DNA, the CDR3 is TGCAGTGCCCTGGCGGGGGAGCTGTTTTTT. V usage is TRBV20-1 and J usage is TRBJ2-2; D gene unclear. Trimming shortened V by 6 bases and J by 8 bases, and 7 bases separated the two germline ends. In germline, CDR1 is DFQATT, CDR2 SNEGSKA (reference sequence). This CDR3 has 10 residues.

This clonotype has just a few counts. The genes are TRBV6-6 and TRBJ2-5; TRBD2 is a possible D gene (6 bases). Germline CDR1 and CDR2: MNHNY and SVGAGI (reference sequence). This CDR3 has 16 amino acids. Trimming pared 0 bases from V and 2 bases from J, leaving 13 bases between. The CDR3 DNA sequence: TGTGCCAGCAGTTACTCGGCCTCGGCGGGGCAAGAGACCCAGTACTTC. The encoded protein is CASSYSASAGQETQYF.

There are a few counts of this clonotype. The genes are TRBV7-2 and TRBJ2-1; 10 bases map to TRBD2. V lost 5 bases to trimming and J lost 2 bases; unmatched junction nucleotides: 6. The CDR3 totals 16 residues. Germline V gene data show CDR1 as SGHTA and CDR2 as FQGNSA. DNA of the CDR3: TGTGCCAGCAGCACTACCGGGACTAGCGCCTACAATGAGCAGTTCTTC. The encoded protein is CASSTTGTSAYNEQFF.

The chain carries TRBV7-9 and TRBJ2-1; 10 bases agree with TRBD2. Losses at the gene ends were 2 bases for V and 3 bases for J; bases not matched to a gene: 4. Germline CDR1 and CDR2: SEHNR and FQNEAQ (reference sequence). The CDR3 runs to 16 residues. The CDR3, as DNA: TGTGCCAGCAGCTTAACCGGACTAGCGGTCTACAATGAGCAGTTCTTC. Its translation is CASSLTGLAVYNEQFF.